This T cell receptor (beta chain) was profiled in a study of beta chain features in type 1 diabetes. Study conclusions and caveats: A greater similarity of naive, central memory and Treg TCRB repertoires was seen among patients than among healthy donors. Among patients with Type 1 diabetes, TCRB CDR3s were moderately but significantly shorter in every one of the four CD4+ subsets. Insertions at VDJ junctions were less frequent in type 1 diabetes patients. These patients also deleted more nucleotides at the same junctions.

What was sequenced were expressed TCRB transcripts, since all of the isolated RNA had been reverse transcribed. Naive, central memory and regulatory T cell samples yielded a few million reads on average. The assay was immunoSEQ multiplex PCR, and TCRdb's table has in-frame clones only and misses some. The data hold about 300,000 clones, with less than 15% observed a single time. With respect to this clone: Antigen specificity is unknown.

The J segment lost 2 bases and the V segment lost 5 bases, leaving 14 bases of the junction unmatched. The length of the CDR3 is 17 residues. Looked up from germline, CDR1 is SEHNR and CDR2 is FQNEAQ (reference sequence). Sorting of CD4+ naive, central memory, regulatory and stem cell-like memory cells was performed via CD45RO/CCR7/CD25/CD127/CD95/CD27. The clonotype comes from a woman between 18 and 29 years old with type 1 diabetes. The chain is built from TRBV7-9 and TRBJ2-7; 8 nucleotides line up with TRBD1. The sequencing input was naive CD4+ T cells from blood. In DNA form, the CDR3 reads TGTGCCAGCAGCCGAGGACAGGGTGGCCCCCTTCCCTACGAGCAGTACTTC. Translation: CASSRGQGGPLPYEQYF.